One and the same sample provided the 6 T cell receptor beta chains below, sequenced in a study of CD8 T cells in ankylosing spondylitis. One entry per CDR3 protein results from TCRdb running MiXCR on the 5' RACE reads. This table has 340,000 or so distinct CDR3 sequences, approximately 15% appearing once. Source material: blood, either unsorted or a sorted T cell fraction (not recorded which). These receptors all stem from a male donor with ankylosing spondylitis or in good health (not recorded which).

This rearrangement joins TRBV12-3 or TRBV12-4 to TRBJ2-5, with D possibly being TRBD2 (5 bases). The CDR3 contains 16 residues. V gave up 5 bases and J gave up 4 bases, with 20 bases separating them. The CDR3 loop reads CASSREGLGVRETQYF. The CDR3 DNA is TGTGCCAGCAGTCGGGAAGGGCTCGGGGTTAGAGAGACCCAGTACTTC.

The J gene is TRBJ2-1, the V gene TRBV4-2, with 11 bases that match TRBD2. Germline V gene sequence: CDR1 LGHNA, CDR2 YNFKEQ. The CDR3 length is 16 residues. V lost 5 bases to trimming and J lost 3 bases; unmatched junction nucleotides: 6. The CDR3 nucleotides read TGTGCCAGCAGCATACCGGGACTAGCGGACTACAATGAGCAGTTCTTC. Translated: CASSIPGLADYNEQFF.

This chain joins TRBV5-1 and TRBJ2-7; 10 bases fit TRBD1. V lost 3 bases to trimming and J lost 1 base; unmatched junction nucleotides: 10. Germline CDR1 reads SGHRS; CDR2 reads YFSETQ. CDR3 length: 17 amino acids. The CDR3 is CASSWGTGTGASYEQYF. The CDR3 bases are TGCGCCAGCAGCTGGGGCACCGGGACAGGGGCATCCTACGAGCAGTACTTC.

In its sample, this clonotype was seen a few times. The chain is built from TRBV11-2 and TRBJ2-2, with TRBD2 as a possible D gene (5 bases). CDR3 size: 15 residues. The germline V gene encodes CDR1 SGHAT and CDR2 FQNNGV. Trimming removed 3 bases at V and 5 bases at J, with 13 bases between. The CDR3 loop is CASSLGPEVTGELFF. CDR3 coding DNA: TGTGCCAGCAGCTTGGGCCCGGAGGTAACCGGGGAGCTGTTTTTT.

Only a few counts were recorded for this clonotype. The chain carries TRBV29-1 and TRBJ1-6; perhaps TRBD1 as D (5 bases). This CDR3 has 15 amino acids. Trimming took 4 bases from V and 7 from J, leaving 17 bases between them. Germline-derived CDR1 and CDR2 are SQVTM and ANQGSEA. CDR3 sequence reads: CSVATGGTTNSPLHF. The CDR3 nucleotides read TGCAGCGTTGCCACCGGTGGGACTACGAATTCACCCCTCCACTTT.

The rearrangement links TRBV7-9 to TRBJ2-7, with a possible D match to TRBD2 (6 bases). CDR1 and CDR2 from the germline V gene are SEHNR and FQNEAQ (reference sequence). This CDR3 comprises 14 residues. Trimming took off 3 bases at V and 5 bases at J, with 14 bases between the two ends. CDR3 DNA: TGTGCCAGCAGCTTGGGACTGGACGACCACGAGCAGTACTTC. It yields the protein CASSLGLDDHEQYF.